Sequencing of this T cell receptor (beta chain) was carried out in a study of vaccination and CD4 T cells after COVID-19. The Oncomine TCR Beta short-read assay was applied to DNA of cultured CD4+ T cells. After culture, CD4+ T cells served as the source for genomic DNA extraction. TCRdb itself ran the PCR reads through MiXCR, one entry per CDR3 protein. Of approximately 7,000 distinct CDR3 sequences in the sample, less than 55% were seen once. CDR1 is SQVTM and CDR2 is ANQGSEA in the germline V gene. V gave up 4 bases and J gave up 2 bases, with 6 bases separating them. The CDR3 extends over 12 amino acids. Turning to this clonotype: Its antigen is as yet unknown.

Treatment: roughly ten-day PBMC culture with coronavirus spike peptide pools or control peptides (ViraFEST assay). The unexposed donor's CD4+ T cells were collected before the COVID-19 pandemic (2011-2018). Wells that each held 1.8 million or so PBMCs were cultured with roughly 9.8 IU/ml IL-2 and about 10 ug/ml peptide pools. The TCR was taken from a human donor in good health. Material for sequencing was CD4+ T cells from blood, cultured in vitro. The genes are TRBV29-1 and TRBJ1-5; D remains ambiguous. The CDR3 loop is CSVAKGNQPQHF. In DNA form, the CDR3 reads TGCAGCGTTGCGAAGGGCAATCAGCCCCAGCATTTT.